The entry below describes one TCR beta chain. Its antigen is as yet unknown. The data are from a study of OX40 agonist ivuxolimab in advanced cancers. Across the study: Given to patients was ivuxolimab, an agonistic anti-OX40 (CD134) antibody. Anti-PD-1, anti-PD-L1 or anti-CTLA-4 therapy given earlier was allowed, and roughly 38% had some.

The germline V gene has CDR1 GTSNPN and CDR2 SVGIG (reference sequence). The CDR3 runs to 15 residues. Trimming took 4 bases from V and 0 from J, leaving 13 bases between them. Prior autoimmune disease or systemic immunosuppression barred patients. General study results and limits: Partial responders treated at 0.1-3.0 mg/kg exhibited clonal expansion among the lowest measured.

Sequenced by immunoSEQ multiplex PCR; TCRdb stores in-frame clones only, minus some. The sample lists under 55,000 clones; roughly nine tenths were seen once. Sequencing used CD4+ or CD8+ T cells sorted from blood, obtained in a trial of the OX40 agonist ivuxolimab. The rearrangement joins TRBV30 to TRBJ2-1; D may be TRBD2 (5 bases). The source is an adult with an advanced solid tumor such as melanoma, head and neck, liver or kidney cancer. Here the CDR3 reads CAWTRGAPSYNEQFF. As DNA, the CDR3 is TGTGCCTGGACCCGGGGAGCTCCCTCCTACAATGAGCAGTTCTTC.